This entry features one TCR beta chain sequence. Profiled with immunoSEQ multiplex PCR; TCRdb holds only in-frame clones, not every one. The sample has about 10,000 clones, about three quarters seen once. This entry belongs to a study of sequential checkpoint blockade in melanoma. Germline CDR1 reads LNHDA; CDR2 reads SQIVND (reference sequence). V was clipped by 7 bases and J by 4 bases; unmatched bases: 2. This CDR3 contains 13 residues. Stated treatment: randomized to nivolumab then ipilimumab (arm A) or the reverse (arm B). Material: CD8+ T cells sorted from blood (inferred from file names), obtained from a patient given nivolumab and ipilimumab in sequence. V and J are TRBV19 and TRBJ1-5; TRBD1 matches at 9 bases. This receptor was identified in a human donor with melanoma. CDR3: CASIGQGNQPQHF. DNA of the CDR3: TGTGCCAGTATCGGACAGGGGAATCAGCCCCAGCATTTT.